This entry lists 5 T cell receptor beta chains sequenced from one sample in a study of blood T cells in healthy people across ages. Together with a sample-barcoded 5' primer, a J-beta primer mix was included in a second PCR lasting roughly 6 to 12 cycles. TCRdb re-called the 5' RACE reads through MiXCR, storing one row per CDR3 protein. The table includes 910,000 or so distinct CDR3 sequences, 51% detected once. The sequenced material came from blood. These TCRs come from a woman in her sixties or seventies in good health.

V and J are TRBV6-5 and TRBJ1-5, with D perhaps matching TRBD1 (6 bases). The CDR3 is 15 amino acids. Germline V lookup: CDR1 MNHEY, CDR2 SVGAGI. V was trimmed by 8 bases and J by 2 bases, leaving 16 bases between them. CDR3 nucleotides: TGTGCCAGCGGAGTTCCGGGGGCCGGCAATCAGCCCCAGCATTTT. This translates into CASGVPGAGNQPQHF.

This chain joins TRBV18 and TRBJ2-7; D call uncertain. Germline V lookup: CDR1 KGHSH, CDR2 LQKENI. V lost 5 bases and J 0 bases, leaving 8 bases between the germline ends. This CDR3 has 13 residues. CDR3 sequence (DNA): TGTGCCAGCTCATCGCAAAGCTCCTACGAGCAGTACTTC. This sequence encodes CASSSQSSYEQYF.

The chain has TRBV10-3 and TRBJ1-2; 8 positions match TRBD1. Germline values: CDR1 ENHRY, CDR2 SYGVKD. The CDR3 length is 13 residues. V shed 10 bases and J 7 bases; nucleotides not matched to a gene: 11. The CDR3 sequence: CATRTGMVGGYTF. The CDR3, as DNA: TGTGCCACCCGGACAGGGATGGTTGGTGGCTACACCTTC.

This chain connects TRBV29-1 to TRBJ2-7, with 11 bases identical to TRBD2. Germline V gene data show CDR1 as SQVTM and CDR2 as ANQGSEA. The CDR3 has 13 residues. Trimming cost V 6 bases and J 7 bases; bases outside gene matches: 8. Here the CDR3 DNA reads TGCAGCGTGGGGCTAGCGGGAGGTAGGGAGCAGTACTTC. Translation gives CSVGLAGGREQYF.

This clonotype was found a few times. The chain is built from TRBV24-1 and TRBJ2-4, with D possibly TRBD2 on 6 matching bases. Gene TRBJ2-5 matches the end of the DNA better, so the J call may be wrong. The V gene's germline CDR1 is KGHDR and CDR2 SFDVKD. The CDR3 loop spans 14 amino acids. The CDR3 DNA follows: TGTGCCACCAGTGATGCCTTAGCGGAAGAGACCCAGTACTTC. Translating it yields CATSDALAEETQYF.